This T cell receptor (beta chain) was sequenced during a study of T cells in Graves' hyperthyroidism and ophthalmopathy. V was pared by 5 bases and J by 0 bases, with 10 bases of the junction left unmatched. The CDR3 has 16 residues. CDR1 is SGHVS, CDR2 FQNEAQ, per germline. Thyroid ultrasound, orbital computed tomography, clinical symptoms, and serum thyroxine and TRAb underpinned diagnoses. Amplification of TCR beta CDR3 regions used RNA as the template. A first-round RT-PCR of the TCR CDR3 used the HTBI primer set. TCRdb fed the multiplex PCR reads into MiXCR, producing one record per CDR3 protein. Of about 130,000 distinct CDR3 sequences listed, less than 25% are singletons.

Material for sequencing was blood. This receptor was taken from a woman aged 45-59 years with Graves' hyperthyroidism that later progressed to Graves' ophthalmopathy. The chain is built from TRBV7-8 and TRBJ2-7; 7 bases line up with TRBD2. The CDR3 region has the DNA TGTGCCAGCAGCCCAAAGACTAGCAGGAGCTCCTACGAGCAGTACTTC. Protein sequence: CASSPKTSRSSYEQYF.